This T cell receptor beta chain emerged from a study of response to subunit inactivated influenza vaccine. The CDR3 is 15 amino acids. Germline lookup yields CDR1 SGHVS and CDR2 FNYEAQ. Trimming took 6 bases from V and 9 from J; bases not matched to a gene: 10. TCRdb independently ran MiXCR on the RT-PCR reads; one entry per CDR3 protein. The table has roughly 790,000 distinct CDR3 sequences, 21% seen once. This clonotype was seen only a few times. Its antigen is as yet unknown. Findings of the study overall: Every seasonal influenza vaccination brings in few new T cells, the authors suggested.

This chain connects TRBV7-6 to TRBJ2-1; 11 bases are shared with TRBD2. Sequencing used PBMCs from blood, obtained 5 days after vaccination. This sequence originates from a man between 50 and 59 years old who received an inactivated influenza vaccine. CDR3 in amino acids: CASSYTSGGLTEQFF. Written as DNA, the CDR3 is TGTGCCAGCAGTTATACTAGCGGGGGTCTGACTGAGCAGTTCTTC.